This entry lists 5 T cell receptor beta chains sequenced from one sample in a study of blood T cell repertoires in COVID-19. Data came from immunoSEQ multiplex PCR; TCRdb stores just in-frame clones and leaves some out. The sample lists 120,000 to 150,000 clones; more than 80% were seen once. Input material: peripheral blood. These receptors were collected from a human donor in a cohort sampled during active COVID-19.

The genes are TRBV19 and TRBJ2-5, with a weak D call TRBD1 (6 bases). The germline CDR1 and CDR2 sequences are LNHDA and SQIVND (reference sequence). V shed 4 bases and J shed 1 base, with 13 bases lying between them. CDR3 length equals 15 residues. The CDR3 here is CASSTLGQTQETQYF. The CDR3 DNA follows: TGTGCCAGTAGTACCCTAGGACAGACCCAAGAGACCCAGTACTTC.

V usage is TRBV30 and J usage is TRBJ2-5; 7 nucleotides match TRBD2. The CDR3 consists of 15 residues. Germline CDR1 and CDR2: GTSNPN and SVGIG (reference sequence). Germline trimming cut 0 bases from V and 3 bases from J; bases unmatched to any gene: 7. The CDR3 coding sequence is TGTGCCTGGAGTGTGGCAGGGAGGGTTAAAGAGACCCAGTACTTC. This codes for CAWSVAGRVKETQYF.

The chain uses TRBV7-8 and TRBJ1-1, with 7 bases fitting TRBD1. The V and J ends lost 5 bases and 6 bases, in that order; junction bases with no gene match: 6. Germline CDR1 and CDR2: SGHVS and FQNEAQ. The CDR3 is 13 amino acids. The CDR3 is CASSLGTAPEAFF. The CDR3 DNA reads TGTGCCAGCAGCCTCGGGACAGCCCCTGAAGCTTTCTTT.

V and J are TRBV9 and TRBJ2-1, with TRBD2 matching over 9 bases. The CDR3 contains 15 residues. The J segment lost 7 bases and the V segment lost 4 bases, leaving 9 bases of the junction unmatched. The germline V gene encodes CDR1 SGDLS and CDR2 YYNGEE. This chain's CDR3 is CASSPLSGRGNEQFF. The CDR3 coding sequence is TGTGCCAGCAGCCCTCTTAGCGGGAGAGGGAATGAGCAGTTCTTC.

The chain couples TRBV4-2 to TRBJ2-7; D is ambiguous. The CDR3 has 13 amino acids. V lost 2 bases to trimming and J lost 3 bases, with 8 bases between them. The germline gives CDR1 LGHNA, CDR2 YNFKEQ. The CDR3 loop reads CASSQRVNYEQYF. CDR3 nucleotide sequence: TGTGCCAGCAGCCAACGGGTCAACTACGAGCAGTACTTC.